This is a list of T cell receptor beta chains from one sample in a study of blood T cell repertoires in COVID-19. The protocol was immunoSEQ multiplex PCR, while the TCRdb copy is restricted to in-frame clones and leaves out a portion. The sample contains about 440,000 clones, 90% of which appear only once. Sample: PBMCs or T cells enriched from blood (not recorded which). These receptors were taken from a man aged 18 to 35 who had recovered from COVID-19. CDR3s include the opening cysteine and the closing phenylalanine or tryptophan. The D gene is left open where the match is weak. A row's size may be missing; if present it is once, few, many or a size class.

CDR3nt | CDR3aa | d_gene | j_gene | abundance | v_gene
TGTGCCAGCATCATCACGCAGGGGCTGGGTGAAGCTTTCTTT | CASIITQGLGEAFF | . | TRBJ1-1 | . | TRBV5-8
TGTGCCAGCAGACCGTTTCAGGGGGCTCGGGAGCAGTACTTC | CASRPFQGAREQYF | TRBD1 | TRBJ2-7 | . | TRBV6-5
TGTGCCAGCAGACTCACAGGAGTTTATGAAGCTTTCTTT | CASRLTGVYEAFF | . | TRBJ1-1 | . | TRBV2
TGTGCCAGCAGTCTCATCCCCACGGACAGGAAGAACACTGAAGCTTTCTTT | CASSLIPTDRKNTEAFF | TRBD1 | TRBJ1-1 | . | TRBV27
TGCGCCAGCAGCTTGGCTCCGACGGGTCGAGGCACAGATACGCAGTATTTT | CASSLAPTGRGTDTQYF | . | TRBJ2-3 | . | TRBV5-1
TGTGCCAGCAAGGCGAGCGCGGCGCTCACCGGGGAGCTGTTTTTT | CASKASAALTGELFF | . | TRBJ2-2 | . | TRBV2
TGCGCCAGCAGCTTGGACAGGGGGGAGGCTTTCTTT | CASSLDRGEAFF | TRBD1 | TRBJ1-1 | . | TRBV5-1
TGTGCCAGCTCACCCGGGGGGTGGGGGACTGAAGCTTTCTTT | CASSPGGWGTEAFF | . | TRBJ1-1 | . | TRBV18
TGTGCCAGCAGCTTCCGCTATGGCTACACCTTC | CASSFRYGYTF | . | TRBJ1-2 | . | TRBV28
TGTGCCAGCTCAACGGGGGGGAGGGAGCCCCAGCATTTT | CASSTGGREPQHF | . | TRBJ1-5 | . | TRBV18
TGTGCCAGCAGCCGGGATGAGGTCGTTGGAAACACCATATATTTT | CASSRDEVVGNTIYF | . | TRBJ1-3 | . | TRBV5-8
TGCGCCAGCAGCTTGGGTGACCTGGTCAGCGCTGAAGCTTTCTTT | CASSLGDLVSAEAFF | . | TRBJ1-1 | . | TRBV5-1
TGTGCCAGCAGCTTAACCGGGACAGGCCCTATGAACACTGAAGCTTTCTTT | CASSLTGTGPMNTEAFF | TRBD1 | TRBJ1-1 | . | TRBV7-2
TGTGCCAGCAGTTACCAGTCTGGTGGGCTGAACACTGAAGCTTTCTTT | CASSYQSGGLNTEAFF | . | TRBJ1-1 | . | TRBV6-5
TGTGCCAGCAGCGCAACAGGTCCGGACACTGAAGCTTTCTTT | CASSATGPDTEAFF | . | TRBJ1-1 | . | TRBV13
TGTGCCAGCAGCACACGACCAGACAGTCTGGGTGGAAACACCATATATTTT | CASSTRPDSLGGNTIYF | . | TRBJ1-3 | . | TRBV9
TGTGCCAGCAGTCCTGGGGGGGAATACTCCTATAATTCACCCCTCCACTTT | CASSPGGEYSYNSPLHF | . | TRBJ1-6 | . | TRBV28
TGTGCCAGTAGTATTCTAGCAGGGGGTTGGTACGAGCAGTACTTC | CASSILAGGWYEQYF | TRBD1 | TRBJ2-7 | . | TRBV19
TGTGCCAGCAGTTTCGTGAAAACAGGGTCTAACACTGAAGCTTTCTTT | CASSFVKTGSNTEAFF | . | TRBJ1-1 | . | TRBV28
TGCAGCGCAGGGACAGGAGTATACAATGAGCAGTTCTTC | CSAGTGVYNEQFF | TRBD1 | TRBJ2-1 | . | TRBV29-1
TGTGCCAGCAGGGGGGACAGGGCCTATGGCTACACCTTC | CASRGDRAYGYTF | TRBD1 | TRBJ1-2 | . | TRBV3-1/TRBV3-2
TGTGCCAGCAGAAGCGGGAGGGCCATTCCCGAGCAGTACTTC | CASRSGRAIPEQYF | TRBD2 | TRBJ2-7 | . | TRBV2
TGTGCCACCAGCAGACAGGGCTGGTATGGCTACACCTTC | CATSRQGWYGYTF | . | TRBJ1-2 | . | TRBV15
TGCGCCAGCAGCTTGGGGGGCAGTCGGTTTTCACCCCTCCACTTT | CASSLGGSRFSPLHF | . | TRBJ1-6 | once | TRBV5-1
TGCGCCAGCAGCCCGAAGGGGAGCGGGGGCAGGCACTTT | CASSPKGSGGRHF | . | TRBJ1-6 | . | TRBV5-1
TGTGCCAGTAGTGCAACAGGGAGACAGCCCCAGCATTTT | CASSATGRQPQHF | . | TRBJ1-5 | . | TRBV19
TGTGCCAGCAGCCAACGTAACAGGGGCTACACCTTC | CASSQRNRGYTF | . | TRBJ1-2 | few | TRBV3-1/TRBV3-2
TGTGCCAGCAGCTTCGGTAAGACTAGCGGGAAGGCCTACTCCTACGAGCAGTACTTC | CASSFGKTSGKAYSYEQYF | TRBD2 | TRBJ2-7 | . | TRBV7-4
TGTGCCAGCAGCCTGGGACAGGCTAGCAATCAGCCCCAGCATTTT | CASSLGQASNQPQHF | TRBD1 | TRBJ1-5 | . | TRBV5-8
TGTGCCAGCAGTTTTGGTGGATTGGTCGGGGGAACCGGGGAGCTGTTTTTT | CASSFGGLVGGTGELFF | . | TRBJ2-2 | . | TRBV28
TGTGCCAGCAGTAGCCGGGACAGCAATAATTCACCCCTCCACTTT | CASSSRDSNNSPLHF | TRBD1 | TRBJ1-6 | . | TRBV2
TGTGCCAGCAGCTTAGGTTTCGACACTGAAGCTTTCTTT | CASSLGFDTEAFF | . | TRBJ1-1 | once | TRBV11-3
TGTGCCAGCAGTTTCTCCGACAGGAAGAACACCGGGGAGCTGTTTTTT | CASSFSDRKNTGELFF | . | TRBJ2-2 | . | TRBV28
TGCGCCAGCAGCCAAGGGTGGGGGGGCGGCAATCAGCCCCAGCATTTT | CASSQGWGGGNQPQHF | . | TRBJ1-5 | . | TRBV4-1
TGCGCCAGCACGAGGGACAGGGGTGAAGAGCAGTACTTC | CASTRDRGEEQYF | TRBD1 | TRBJ2-7 | . | TRBV5-1
TGTGCCAGCAGTTTAGATAACGTCCTATCGAACGAGCAGTACTTC | CASSLDNVLSNEQYF | . | TRBJ2-7 | . | TRBV28
TGTGCCAGCTCCAATCGTCGGGGGACTGAAGCTTTCTTT | CASSNRRGTEAFF | . | TRBJ1-1 | . | TRBV6-4
TGTGCCAGCAGTCGGACAGCTGAAGCTTTCTTT | CASSRTAEAFF | . | TRBJ1-1 | once | TRBV27
TGTGCCAGCAGCTCCGACAGGGGCAACTACAATGAGCAGTTCTTC | CASSSDRGNYNEQFF | TRBD1 | TRBJ2-1 | . | TRBV11-2
TGTGCCAGCAGTTATACCGGGACAGGACCCGGACAAACCTTC | CASSYTGTGPGQTF | TRBD1 | TRBJ1-2 | . | TRBV7-3
TGTGCCATCACGGGTTGGAGACAGGGAGGAACTGAAGCTTTCTTT | CAITGWRQGGTEAFF | TRBD1 | TRBJ1-1 | . | TRBV10-3
TGTGCCAGCAGTCCGGACAGGAAGTCCTACGAGCAGTACTTC | CASSPDRKSYEQYF | TRBD1 | TRBJ2-7 | . | TRBV27
TGTGCCAGCAGTTTCTCAGGGGGCATGGGCTACGGCTACACCTTC | CASSFSGGMGYGYTF | TRBD1 | TRBJ1-2 | . | TRBV6-6
TGTGCCAGCAGTTCTCAGGCAGGGGGCGGAACCGGGGAGCTGTTTTTT | CASSSQAGGGTGELFF | TRBD1 | TRBJ2-2 | . | TRBV27
TGTGCCAGCAGTGGGGCGACAGGGGTCTATGGCTACACCTTC | CASSGATGVYGYTF | TRBD1 | TRBJ1-2 | . | TRBV25-1
TGTGCCAGCAGCTTCGACAGGGAGGATGAAAAACTGTTTTTT | CASSFDREDEKLFF | TRBD1 | TRBJ1-4 | once | TRBV7-9
TGTGCCAGCTTCCGGGACAGGGGGCATAACTATGGCTACACCTTC | CASFRDRGHNYGYTF | TRBD1 | TRBJ1-2 | . | TRBV28
TGTGCCAGTAGTATGTTTTTACAGAGCTCTGGGGCCAACGTCCTGACTTTC | CASSMFLQSSGANVLTF | . | TRBJ2-6 | . | TRBV19
TGTGCCAGCAGCACTTATGCCCAAGCGGAAAACTCCTACGAGCAGTACTTC | CASSTYAQAENSYEQYF | . | TRBJ2-7 | . | TRBV5-6
TGTGCCAGCCGCTCTGGAAACACCATATATTTT | CASRSGNTIYF | . | TRBJ1-3 | . | TRBV12-3/TRBV12-4
TGTGCCAGTAGTACAGGACAGTACTATGGCTACACCTTC | CASSTGQYYGYTF | . | TRBJ1-2 | . | TRBV19
TGTGCCAGCAGCACGTGGGACAGGCCTAATGAAAAACTGTTTTTT | CASSTWDRPNEKLFF | TRBD1 | TRBJ1-4 | once | TRBV14
TGTGCCAGTAGCCAACCGGGACAGGGGGCTGGTAGCTACACCTTC | CASSQPGQGAGSYTF | TRBD1 | TRBJ1-2 | . | TRBV19
TGTGCCAGCACCTTTGGACAGGCTAACACTGAAGCTTTCTTT | CASTFGQANTEAFF | TRBD1 | TRBJ1-1 | . | TRBV3-1/TRBV3-2
TGTGCCAGCAGCCGGACTGGGTACGAGCAGTACTTC | CASSRTGYEQYF | . | TRBJ2-7 | . | TRBV12-3/TRBV12-4
TGTGCCAGCACCGGGCGGGGGGCGGACTATGGCTACACCTTC | CASTGRGADYGYTF | . | TRBJ1-2 | . | TRBV28
TGTGCCAGCAGCCTACAGGACGTCCTTGGAAACACCATATATTTT | CASSLQDVLGNTIYF | . | TRBJ1-3 | . | TRBV3-1/TRBV3-2